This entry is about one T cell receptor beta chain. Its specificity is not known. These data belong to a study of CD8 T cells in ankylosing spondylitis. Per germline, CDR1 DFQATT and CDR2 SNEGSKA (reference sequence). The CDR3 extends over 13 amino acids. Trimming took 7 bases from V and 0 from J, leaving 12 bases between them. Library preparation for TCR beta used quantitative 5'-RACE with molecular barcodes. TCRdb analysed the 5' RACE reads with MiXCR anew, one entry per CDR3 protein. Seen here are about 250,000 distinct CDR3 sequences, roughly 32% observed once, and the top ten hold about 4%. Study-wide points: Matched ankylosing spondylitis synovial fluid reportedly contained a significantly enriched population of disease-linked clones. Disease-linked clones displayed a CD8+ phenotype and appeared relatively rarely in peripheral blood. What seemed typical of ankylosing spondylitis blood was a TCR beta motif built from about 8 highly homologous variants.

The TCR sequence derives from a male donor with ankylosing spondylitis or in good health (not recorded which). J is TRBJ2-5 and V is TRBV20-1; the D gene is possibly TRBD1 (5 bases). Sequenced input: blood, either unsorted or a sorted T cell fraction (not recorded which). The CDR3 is CSVNQGYQETQYF. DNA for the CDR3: TGCAGTGTCAACCAGGGTTACCAAGAGACCCAGTACTTC.